Each of the 11 T cell receptor beta chains below was sequenced from the same sample in a study of blood T cell repertoires in COVID-19. Generated by immunoSEQ multiplex PCR, the TCRdb table keeps only in-frame clones and is missing some. Found here are tens of thousands of clones, roughly 88% of them singletons; the top ten hold roughly 8.1%. The sample taken for sequencing was peripheral blood. These TCRs come from a young man with acute or convalescent COVID-19.

V usage is TRBV28 and J usage is TRBJ2-1; the D gene is possibly TRBD2 (6 bases). Deletions cut 8 bases from V and 7 bases from J, with 18 bases between. The CDR3 is made up of 14 amino acids. Germline CDR1 reads MDHEN; CDR2 reads SYDVKM. The CDR3 DNA follows: TGTGCCAGCGGACCCACTCGGGAGTGGAATGAGCAGTTCTTC. Translation gives CASGPTREWNEQFF.

V usage is TRBV25-1 and J usage is TRBJ1-5, with 7 bases that match TRBD1. The CDR3 has 13 amino acids. V gave up 4 bases and J gave up 4 bases; unmatched junction bases: 1. Germline lookup yields CDR1 MGHDK and CDR2 SYGVNS. The CDR3 DNA follows: TGTGCCAGCAGTGGGACAGGTAATCAGCCCCAGCATTTT. As protein: CASSGTGNQPQHF. Looking up the rest from reference TRBV25-1 and TRBJ1-5 gives the full variable domain: EADIYQTPRYLVIGTGKKITLECSQTMGHDKMYWYQQDPGMELHLIHYSYGVNSTEKGDLSSESTVSRIRTEHFPLTLESARPSHTSQYLCASSGTGNQPQHFGDGTRLSIL.

The chain is built from TRBV18 and TRBJ1-4, with 9 positions matching TRBD1. The CDR3 covers 14 residues. J lost 8 bases, V lost 3 bases, and 4 bases had no gene match. Germline V lookup: CDR1 KGHSH, CDR2 LQKENI. The CDR3 region is CASSPGQGWEKLFF. CDR3 coding DNA: TGTGCCAGCTCACCCGGACAGGGGTGGGAAAAACTGTTTTTT.

This chain links TRBV5-1 with TRBJ2-4; 8 bases line up with TRBD2. This CDR3 contains 14 residues. The junction had 7 bases not matched to a gene; V was cut back by 4 bases and J by 7 bases. CDR1 is SGHRS and CDR2 is YFSETQ in the germline V gene. The CDR3 bases are TGCGCCAGCAGCCCCCGTCGGGGGGGGAACATTCAGTACTTC. Translated: CASSPRRGGNIQYF. The whole variable domain, filled in from reference TRBV5-1 and TRBJ2-4, reads KAGVTQTPRYLIKTRGQQVTLSCSPISGHRSVSWYQQTPGQGLQFLFEYFSETQRNKGNFPGRFSGRQFSNSRSEMNVSTLELGDSALYLCASSPRRGGNIQYFGAGTRLSVL.

The rearrangement uses TRBV19 and TRBJ2-1; 8 bases line up with TRBD1. The germline CDR1 and CDR2 sequences are LNHDA and SQIVND (reference sequence). The CDR3 is 15 residues long. V lost 5 bases, J lost 9 bases, and 12 bases stayed unmatched. CDR3 in DNA: TGTGCCAGTAGTGGACGGACAGGGAGAATTGGTGAGCAGTTCTTC. Translated, it gives CASSGRTGRIGEQFF. Full variable domain (remainder filled in from reference TRBV19 and TRBJ2-1): DGGITQSPKYLFRKEGQNVTLSCEQNLNHDAMYWYRQDPGQGLRLIYYSQIVNDFQKGDIAEGYSVSREKKESFPLTVTSAQKNPTAFYLCASSGRTGRIGEQFFGPGTRLTVL.

The chain combines TRBV2 with TRBJ2-2, with D unresolved. Germline V gene sequence: CDR1 SNHLY, CDR2 FYNNEI. V lost 8 bases, J lost 0 bases, and 13 bases lay in between. The CDR3 covers 15 residues. The CDR3: CASSPGLANTGELFF. The CDR3 nucleotides are TGTGCCAGCTCCCCCGGGTTAGCGAACACCGGGGAGCTGTTTTTT.

The chain is built from TRBV9 and TRBJ2-7, with TRBD2 identical over 10 bases. Per the germline V gene, CDR1 is SGDLS and CDR2 is YYNGEE. The CDR3 totals 15 residues. V was clipped by 0 bases and J by 7 bases; unmatched bases: 7. The CDR3 sequence: CASSVGLAGDGEQYF. CDR3 in DNA: TGTGCCAGCAGCGTAGGGCTAGCGGGAGACGGGGAGCAGTACTTC.

This clone has only a few counts. The chain links TRBV5-1 to TRBJ2-1; 8 positions agree with TRBD1. Per germline, CDR1 SGHRS and CDR2 YFSETQ. Trimming cost V 4 bases and J 8 bases; bases outside gene matches: 11. This CDR3 has 15 amino acids. The CDR3 spells CASSPDGQGIHEQFF. The DNA of the CDR3 is TGCGCCAGCAGCCCCGATGGACAGGGTATTCATGAGCAGTTCTTC.

This chain uses TRBV9 with TRBJ2-3; no firm D call. The CDR3 extends over 14 amino acids. The V gene lost 3 bases and the J gene lost 2 bases, with 10 bases spanning the gap. Germline CDR1 and CDR2: SGDLS and YYNGEE. The chain's CDR3 is CASSARMNTDTQYF. The CDR3 region has the DNA TGTGCCAGCAGCGCGCGGATGAACACAGATACGCAGTATTTT.

This clone was counted a single time. The chain links TRBV18 to TRBJ2-5; no firm D call. V was shortened by 3 bases and J by 2 bases, with 7 bases between the two germline ends. The CDR3 has 13 residues. CDR1 is KGHSH, CDR2 LQKENI, per germline. The CDR3 DNA sequence: TGTGCCAGCTCACCTGGTCGGCAAGAGACCCAGTACTTC. It yields the protein CASSPGRQETQYF.

The chain has TRBV5-6 and TRBJ2-7; 9 bases agree with TRBD2. This CDR3 spans 13 amino acids. Trimming removed 0 bases from V and 7 bases from J; junction bases left unmatched: 2. Germline values: CDR1 SGHDT, CDR2 YYEEEE. Here the CDR3 DNA reads TGTGCCAGCAGCTTGGGGACTAGCGAGGAGCAGTACTTC. Translation: CASSLGTSEEQYF. The variable domain in full, completed from reference TRBV5-6 and TRBJ2-7, reads DAGVTQSPTHLIKTRGQQVTLRCSPKSGHDTVSWYQQALGQGPQFIFQYYEEEERQRGNFPDRFSGHQFPNYSSELNVNALLLGDSALYLCASSLGTSEEQYFGPGTRLTVT.